The 21 T cell receptor beta chains given below trace back to one sample, sequenced in a study of CD8+CD57+ T cells in acquired aplastic anemia (dated 2018 in TCRdb). Sequencing was performed on an Illumina HiSeq 2000. TCR beta VDJ combination and CDR3 sequence profiling used genomic DNA as the template. TCRdb cleaned the public reads at Q25 with fastp, built clones with MiXCR and kept in-frame beta chains. Each CDR3 protein gets just one entry, which takes the most common genes and DNA from the rows behind it. This sample gives 250,000 or so distinct CDR3 sequences in total; around 45% of them show up just once. The ten largest clones capture 7% to 9.5% of the sample. Flow cytometry had shown CD8+CD57+ cell expansion in the patients selected for sequencing. The sequenced sample was sorted CD4+, CD8+, or CD8+CD57+ T cells (not recorded which) from PBMCs. Receptor source: a human donor with aplastic anemia.

The chain employs TRBV2 and TRBJ1-6; a possible D gene is TRBD1 (6 bases). V dropped 5 bases and J dropped 7 bases, with 15 bases sitting between them. Germline loops: CDR1 SNHLY, CDR2 FYNNEI. The CDR3 runs 15 residues. CDR3 in DNA: TGTGCCAGCAGTAGGACAGCCGCAGGGAATTCACCCCTCCACTTT. It translates to CASSRTAAGNSPLHF.

In its sample, this clonotype was seen a few times. The J gene is TRBJ1-1, the V gene TRBV4-2; possible D gene TRBD1, 5 bases. V was clipped by 4 bases and J by 5 bases, with 14 bases between them. The CDR3 is 14 amino acids. CDR1 is LGHNA, CDR2 YNFKEQ, per germline. CDR3 in DNA: TGTGCCAGCAGCCTCACAAGGGGAAAGACTGAAGCTTTCTTT. Translation gives CASSLTRGKTEAFF.

V is TRBV9 and J is TRBJ2-7; weak D call: TRBD1 (6 bases). The CDR3 spans 12 residues. V was clipped by 4 bases and J by 5 bases, with 10 bases between them. Germline CDR1 is SGDLS and CDR2 is YYNGEE. The DNA of the CDR3 is TGTGCCAGCAGCACAGGGTCTAACGAGCAGTACTTC. Translating it yields CASSTGSNEQYF. Full variable domain (outside the CDR3, taken from reference TRBV9 and TRBJ2-7): DSGVTQTPKHLITATGQRVTLRCSPRSGDLSVYWYQQSLDQGLQFLIQYYNGEERAKGNILERFSAQQFPDLHSELNLSSLELGDSALYFCASSTGSNEQYFGPGTRLTVT.

The gene calls are TRBV2 and TRBJ1-1; D possibly corresponds to TRBD1 (5 bases). The CDR3 covers 13 residues. Germline values: CDR1 SNHLY, CDR2 FYNNEI. Deletions cut 6 bases from V and 7 bases from J, with 15 bases between. CDR3 in DNA: TGTGCCAGCAGCCTCAGGGCCGAGGGTGAAGCTTTCTTT. Residues: CASSLRAEGEAFF.

This clonotype was detected ten times or more. The rearrangement links TRBV5-5 to TRBJ2-7, with TRBD1 identical over 8 bases. Germline lookup yields CDR1 SGHKS and CDR2 YYEKEE (reference sequence). With 5 bases clipped from V and 4 bases from J, the junction kept 8 bases outside the gene matches. The CDR3 spans 14 residues. CDR3 bases: TGTGCCAGCAGGTGGACAGGGAAAGCGTACGAGCAGTACTTC. This sequence encodes CASRWTGKAYEQYF.

There are a few counts of this clonotype. V usage is TRBV11-2 and J usage is TRBJ2-3; D gene uncertain. This CDR3 has 20 amino acids. V was shortened by 2 bases and J by 0 bases, with 24 bases between the two germline ends. CDR1 is SGHAT and CDR2 is FQNNGV in the germline V gene. CDR3 region: CASSLFPFILDGGSTDTQYF. DNA for the CDR3: TGTGCCAGCAGCTTATTCCCATTTATTTTGGACGGTGGCAGCACAGATACGCAGTATTTT.

This clonotype was seen ten or more times. The chain carries TRBV7-9 and TRBJ2-7; possibly TRBD1 for D (6 bases). CDR3 size: 15 residues. Looked up from germline, CDR1 is SEHNR and CDR2 is FQNEAQ (reference sequence). With 5 bases removed from V and 0 bases from J, the gap between germline ends came to 14 bases. DNA of the CDR3: TGTGCCAGCAGCCCGGACAGTTGGAGCTCCTACGAGCAGTACTTC. Translating it yields CASSPDSWSSYEQYF.

The V call is TRBV6-4, the J call TRBJ1-5; a weak D match, TRBD1 (5 bases). CDR3 length: 15 residues. With 8 bases removed from V and 7 bases from J, the gap between germline ends came to 21 bases. Looked up from germline, CDR1 is MRHNA and CDR2 is SNTAGT. The CDR3 protein is CASQGWGSGLQPQHF. CDR3 nucleotide sequence: TGTGCCAGCCAGGGTTGGGGATCAGGGCTACAGCCCCAGCATTTT.

V and J are TRBV6-5 and TRBJ1-2; D may be TRBD1 (5 bases). Trimming stripped 6 bases from V and 1 base from J, with 12 bases between. Looked up from germline, CDR1 is MNHEY and CDR2 is SVGAGI. This CDR3 is 14 amino acids long. The CDR3 DNA reads TGTGCCAGCAGGTCACAGGCATTTAACTATGGCTACACCTTC. Amino acid sequence: CASRSQAFNYGYTF.

A word on this clonotype: This sequence may be a read error, since a much larger clone differs from it by one base. In this CDR3 the conserved last residue, phenylalanine or tryptophan, is missing, so a read error is likely. This chain links TRBV12-3 or TRBV12-4 with TRBJ2-2, with D tentatively TRBD1 (6 bases). V gave up 5 bases and J gave up 5 bases, with 15 bases separating them. The CDR3 extends over 15 amino acids. CDR3 nucleotides: TGTGCCAGCAGTCCCCAGGGGCGGATTACCGGGGAGCTGTTTCTT. This translates into CASSPQGRITGELFL.

V usage is TRBV20-1 and J usage is TRBJ2-1, with 8 bases matching TRBD2. Germline CDR1 reads DFQATT; CDR2 reads SNEGSKA (reference sequence). The CDR3 contains 18 residues. Germline trimming cut 8 bases from V and 9 bases from J; bases unmatched to any gene: 27. The CDR3 loop is CSIKTGTSGSGVYGEQFF. CDR3 DNA sequence: TGCAGTATCAAAACCGGGACCAGCGGGAGTGGTGTATACGGTGAGCAGTTCTTC.

This chain joins TRBV9 and TRBJ1-5; D is perhaps TRBD1 (5 bases). CDR1 is SGDLS and CDR2 is YYNGEE in the germline V gene. CDR3 size: 15 residues. Trimming cost V 0 bases and J 4 bases, with 11 bases left between them. Here the CDR3 reads CASSVEGSFNQPQHF. The CDR3 DNA is TGTGCCAGCAGCGTAGAGGGGTCTTTTAATCAGCCCCAGCATTTT.

This clonotype was observed at least ten times. The chain carries TRBV29-1 and TRBJ1-1; D is ambiguous. V lost 2 bases to trimming and J lost 8 bases, with 6 bases between them. This CDR3 region has 10 residues. Germline CDR1 and CDR2: SQVTM and ANQGSEA. CDR3 nucleotide sequence: TGCAGCGTTGAAACGATCGAAGCTTTCTTT. It is translated as CSVETIEAFF.

This clonotype was picked up one time. V gene TRBV20-1 combines with J gene TRBJ2-1, with D possibly matching TRBD2 (6 bases). This CDR3 has 15 amino acids. From germline, CDR1 is DFQATT and CDR2 SNEGSKA (reference sequence). V lost 1 base and J 10 bases, leaving 20 bases between the germline ends. The CDR3: CSARGQAGSLGEQFF. The CDR3 nucleotides read TGCAGTGCTAGAGGGCAGGCGGGATCCCTGGGAGAGCAGTTCTTC.

The chain has TRBV20-1 and TRBJ2-3; 7 nucleotides agree with TRBD2. The CDR3 extends over 14 amino acids. After removal of 2 bases from V and 0 bases from J, the junction contained 2 bases not matched to a gene. CDR1 and CDR2 (germline): DFQATT, SNEGSKA (reference sequence). The CDR3 coding sequence is TGCAGTGCTAGATCTAGCGGAAGCACAGATACGCAGTATTTT. Translation: CSARSSGSTDTQYF.

This clonotype was counted ten times or more. The chain links TRBV4-3 to TRBJ2-5; D gene uncertain. CDR1 and CDR2 (germline): LGHNA, YSLEER. V lost 0 bases and J 5 bases, leaving 13 bases between the germline ends. This CDR3 region has 15 residues. CDR3: CASSQDVETRETQYF. CDR3 DNA sequence: TGCGCCAGCAGCCAAGATGTGGAGACTCGGGAGACCCAGTACTTC.

This chain connects TRBV5-6 to TRBJ2-3; 8 bases map to TRBD2. V trimming: 5 bases; J trimming: 2 bases; junction bases outside the gene matches: 10. CDR3 length: 16 amino acids. The germline V gene has CDR1 SGHDT and CDR2 YYEEEE. DNA of the CDR3: TGTGCCAGCAGTGCCAAACTAGCGGATCCCACAGATACGCAGTATTTT. This encodes CASSAKLADPTDTQYF. The complete variable domain, with remaining parts taken from reference TRBV5-6 and TRBJ2-3, reads DAGVTQSPTHLIKTRGQQVTLRCSPKSGHDTVSWYQQALGQGPQFIFQYYEEEERQRGNFPDRFSGHQFPNYSSELNVNALLLGDSALYLCASSAKLADPTDTQYFGPGTRLTVL.

In its sample, this clonotype was seen a few times. One end of the junction varies from germline; a read error may be responsible. The chain employs TRBV4-3 and TRBJ1-1; tentative D call: TRBD1 (5 bases). CDR3 length equals 15 residues. Germline assignment: CDR1 LGHNA and CDR2 YSLEER. CDR3 coding DNA: TGCGCCGGCAGCAAGAGCAGGACAATGAACACTGAAGCTTTCTTT. Its protein is CAGSKSRTMNTEAFF.

This clonotype has only one observation. Relative to the germline gene, one junction end is altered; a read error may explain this. The V gene is TRBV19, the J gene TRBJ1-5, with D maybe TRBD1 (5 bases). CDR3 length: 15 residues. Germline loops: CDR1 LNHDA, CDR2 SQIVND (reference sequence). CDR3 nucleotides: TGTGCCAGTAGGGGACTAGCGACGAACAATGAGCCCCAGCATTTT. Residues: CASRGLATNNEPQHF.

This chain links TRBV19 with TRBJ2-7; no firm D call. This CDR3 comprises 16 residues. V was cut by 3 bases and J by 6 bases, with 21 bases left in between. Looked up from germline, CDR1 is LNHDA and CDR2 is SQIVND (reference sequence). This CDR3 is CASSMRGGPQTSEQYF. CDR3 nucleotide sequence: TGTGCCAGTAGTATGAGAGGCGGACCGCAAACCTCCGAGCAGTACTTC.

The sample holds many counts of this clonotype. The chain combines TRBV2 with TRBJ1-2, with D unresolved. The CDR3 loop spans 13 amino acids. Germline V gene lookup returns CDR1 SNHLY and CDR2 FYNNEI. Trimming removed 4 bases from V and 0 bases from J, with 6 bases in between. The CDR3 here is CASSGRANYGYTF. In DNA form, the CDR3 reads TGTGCCAGCAGTGGCAGAGCTAACTATGGCTACACCTTC.